Sequencing of this T cell receptor (beta chain) was carried out in a study of siplizumab effects on memory and regulatory T cells (dated by TCRdb to about 2019). At the level of the whole study: The study examined how the anti-CD2 antibody siplizumab affects alloreactive T-cell subsets in allogeneic mixed lymphocyte reactions built from human PBMCs. Overall study outcomes, separate from this receptor: For roughly 80-97% of proliferating CD4+ or CD8+ clones, no naive or memory phenotype could be assigned. Unstimulated naive T cells appeared to be more diverse than memory T cells, and naive cells seemed to make a substantial contribution to the alloresponse. Because sequences at frequencies below about 10^-5 were poorly captured, only a minor fraction of alloreactive clones could be mapped back to unstimulated subsets. Whether proliferating Tregs from siplizumab cultures were suppressive was not functionally confirmed. The cumulative frequency of alloreactive sequences that could be traced back to unstimulated CD4+ memory T cells was significantly reduced by siplizumab. Of the alloreactive CD4+ clones that could be mapped, the Treg-derived share averaged around 64% with siplizumab compared with around 27% in control reactions.

As for this clone: Its antigen target is currently unknown. No base quality values were provided; no much bigger clone lies one nucleotide off.

Library prep was done by the immunoSEQ multiplex PCR assay. About 10^5 TCR templates per sample were assayed by the deep sequencing platform. Genomic DNA extracted from sorted T cells was the material used for TCRbeta CDR3 sequencing. On the authors' methods: The R programming language was used for clonal analysis of the TCRbeta CDR3 data. Unstimulated samples were compared with post-reaction CFSE-low samples to define alloreactive CD4+ and CD8+ clones. Alloreactive CD4+ clones were assigned to regulatory or non-regulatory origin by matching sequences to sorted unstimulated Treg and non-Treg repertoires. TCRdb holds this immuneACCESS table with in-frame rearrangements only. Some clones are missing; in checked studies, unresolved V genes explain under half, and the rest has no known cause. V, J and clone size derive from that table, while D and trimming were established from the DNA sequence. The sample table shows about 100,000 clones, and about 91% are seen once. The top ten constitute more than 2.5% of the sample.

The CDR3 runs 13 amino acids, cysteine and phenylalanine included. The only DNA kept is the CDR3, 39 bases in frame from the first base. V is shortened by 10 bases, J by 3 bases, and the region joining them spans 15 bases. The germline V gene (reference sequence) sets CDR1 to LNHDA and CDR2 to SQIVND. Sorted unstimulated T cells and proliferating T cells recovered from mixed lymphocyte reactions underwent TCRbeta CDR3 sequencing. Fresh whole blood from approximately 11 HLA-typed healthy donors served as the source for isolating PBMCs. This receptor was identified in a human donor in good health. Some clones in this sample may be carry-over from other donors' samples. The chain is made from TRBV19 and TRBJ1-1, with the D gene call left open. Sequenced input: CD4+ T cells sorted from blood. At the DNA level, the sequence is TGTGCCACTGAAATGGTAATTGACACTGAAGCTTTCTTT. Translated, it gives CATEMVIDTEAFF.